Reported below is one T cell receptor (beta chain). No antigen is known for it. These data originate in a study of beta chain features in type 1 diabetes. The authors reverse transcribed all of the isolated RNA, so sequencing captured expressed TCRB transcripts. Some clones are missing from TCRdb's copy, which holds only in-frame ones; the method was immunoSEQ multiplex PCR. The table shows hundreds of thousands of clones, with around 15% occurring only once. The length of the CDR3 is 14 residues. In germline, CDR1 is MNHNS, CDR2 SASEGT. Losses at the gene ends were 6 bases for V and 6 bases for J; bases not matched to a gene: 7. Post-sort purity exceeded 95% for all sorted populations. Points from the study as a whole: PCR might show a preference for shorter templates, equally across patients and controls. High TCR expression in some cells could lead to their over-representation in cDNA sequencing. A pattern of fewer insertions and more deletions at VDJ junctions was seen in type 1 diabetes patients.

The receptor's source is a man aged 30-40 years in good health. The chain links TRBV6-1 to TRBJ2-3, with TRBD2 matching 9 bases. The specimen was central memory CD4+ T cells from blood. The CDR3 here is CASRPGLAPDTQYF. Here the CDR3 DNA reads TGTGCCAGCAGGCCGGGACTAGCCCCCGATACGCAGTATTTT.